The subject of this entry is one T cell receptor beta chain. The entry originates in a study of blood T cell repertoires in COVID-19. The table came from immunoSEQ multiplex PCR; TCRdb's copy has only in-frame clones and leaves some out. The sample includes under 200,000 clones, roughly 80% of them seen just once. Per germline, CDR1 SGHTA and CDR2 FQGTGA. CDR3 length: 15 amino acids. V shed 3 bases and J shed 1 base, with 9 bases lying between them. Sample: peripheral blood. This receptor was obtained from an elderly woman with acute or convalescent COVID-19. V usage is TRBV7-3 and J usage is TRBJ2-2; weak D call: TRBD2 (5 bases). In DNA, the CDR3 is TGTGCCAGCAGCTTTTCGAGGGAGAACACCGGGGAGCTGTTTTTT. Translating gives CASSFSRENTGELFF.